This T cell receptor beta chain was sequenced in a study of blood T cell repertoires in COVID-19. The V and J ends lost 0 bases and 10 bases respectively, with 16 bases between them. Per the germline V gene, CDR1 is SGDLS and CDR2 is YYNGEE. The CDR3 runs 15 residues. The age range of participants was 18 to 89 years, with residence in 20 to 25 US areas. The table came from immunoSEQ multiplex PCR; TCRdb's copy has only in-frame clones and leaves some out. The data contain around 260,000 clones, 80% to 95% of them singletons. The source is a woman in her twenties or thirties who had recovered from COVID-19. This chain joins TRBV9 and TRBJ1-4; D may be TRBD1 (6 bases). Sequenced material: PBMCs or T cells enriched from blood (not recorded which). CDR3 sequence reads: CASSVAERGTSKLFF. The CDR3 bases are TGTGCCAGCAGCGTAGCTGAGAGAGGGACATCAAAACTGTTTTTT.